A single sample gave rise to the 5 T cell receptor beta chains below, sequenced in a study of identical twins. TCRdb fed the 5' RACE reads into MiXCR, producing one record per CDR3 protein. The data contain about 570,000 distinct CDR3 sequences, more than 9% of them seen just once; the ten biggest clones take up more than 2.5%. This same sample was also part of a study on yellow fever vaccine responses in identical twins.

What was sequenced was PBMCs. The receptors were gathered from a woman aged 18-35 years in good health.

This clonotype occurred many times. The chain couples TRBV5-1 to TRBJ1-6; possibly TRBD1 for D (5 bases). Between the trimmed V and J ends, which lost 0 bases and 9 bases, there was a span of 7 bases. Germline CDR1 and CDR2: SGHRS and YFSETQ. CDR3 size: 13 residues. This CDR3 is CASSLVRGSPLHF. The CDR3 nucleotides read TGCGCCAGCAGCTTGGTGAGGGGTTCACCCCTCCACTTT. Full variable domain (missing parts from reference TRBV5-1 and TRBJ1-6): KAGVTQTPRYLIKTRGQQVTLSCSPISGHRSVSWYQQTPGQGLQFLFEYFSETQRNKGNFPGRFSGRQFSNSRSEMNVSTLELGDSALYLCASSLVRGSPLHFGNGTRLTVT.

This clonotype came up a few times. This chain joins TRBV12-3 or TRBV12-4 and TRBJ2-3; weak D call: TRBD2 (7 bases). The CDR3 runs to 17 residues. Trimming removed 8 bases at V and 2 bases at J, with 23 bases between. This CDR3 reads CASLWIVPGGITDTQYF. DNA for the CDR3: TGTGCCAGCCTTTGGATAGTACCGGGGGGCATCACAGATACGCAGTATTTT.

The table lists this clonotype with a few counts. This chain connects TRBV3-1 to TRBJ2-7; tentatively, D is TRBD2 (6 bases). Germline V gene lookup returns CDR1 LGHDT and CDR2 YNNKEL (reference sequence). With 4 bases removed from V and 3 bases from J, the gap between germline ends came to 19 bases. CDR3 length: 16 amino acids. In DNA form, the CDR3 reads TGTGCCAGCAGCCCAACGCCTAGCGCCATACTCTACGAGCAGTACTTC. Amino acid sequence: CASSPTPSAILYEQYF.

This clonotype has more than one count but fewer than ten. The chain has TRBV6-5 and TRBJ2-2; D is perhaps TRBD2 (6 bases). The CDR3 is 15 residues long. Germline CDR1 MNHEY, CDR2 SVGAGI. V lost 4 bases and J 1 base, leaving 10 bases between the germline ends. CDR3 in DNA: TGTGCCAGCAGTTCCGGGACTCGGAACACCGGGGAGCTGTTTTTT. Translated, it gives CASSSGTRNTGELFF.

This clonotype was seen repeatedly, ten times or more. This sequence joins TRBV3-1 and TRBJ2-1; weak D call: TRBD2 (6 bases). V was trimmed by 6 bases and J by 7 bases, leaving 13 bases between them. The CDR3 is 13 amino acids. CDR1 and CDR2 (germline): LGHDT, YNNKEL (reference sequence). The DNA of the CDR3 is TGTGCCAGCAGACGCGGGGTGGGGAATGAGCAGTTCTTC. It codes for CASRRGVGNEQFF.